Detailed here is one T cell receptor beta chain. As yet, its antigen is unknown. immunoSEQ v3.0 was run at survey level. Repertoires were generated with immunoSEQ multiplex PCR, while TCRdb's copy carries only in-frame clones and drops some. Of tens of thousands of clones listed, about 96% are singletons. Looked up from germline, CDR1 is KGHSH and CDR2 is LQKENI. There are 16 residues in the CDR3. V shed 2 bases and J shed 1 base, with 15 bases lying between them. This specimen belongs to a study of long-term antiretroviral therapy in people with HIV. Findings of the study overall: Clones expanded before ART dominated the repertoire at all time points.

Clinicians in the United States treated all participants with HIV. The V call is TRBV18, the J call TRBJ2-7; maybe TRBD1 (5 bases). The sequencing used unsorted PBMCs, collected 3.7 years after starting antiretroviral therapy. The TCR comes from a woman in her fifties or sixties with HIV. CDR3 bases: TGTGCCAGCTCACCAACGAACAGGCCTCCTTCCTACGAGCAGTACTTC. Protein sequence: CASSPTNRPPSYEQYF.